The sample holds a few counts of the clone carrying this T cell receptor (beta chain). Its antigen is as yet unknown. A multiplex PCR was run with 60 Vbeta primers and 13 Jbeta primers. Clones were sequenced by immunoSEQ multiplex PCR, and TCRdb holds only the in-frame ones, with some missing. Of 130,000 or so clones in the sample, about 9.2% were seen once. This entry belongs to a study of cytomegalovirus exposure and HLA in healthy donors. The study's findings and limits: Accounts indicate the classifier identified cytomegalovirus status with strong specificity and sensitivity. Fewer N-insertions (relative to the roughly 660-donor mean) were reportedly seen in an Asian-associated ancestry cluster in a later analysis. Analysis performed later found about 18,000 TCR beta sequences associated with HLA alleles at 0.05 false discovery rate.

This CDR3 contains 15 residues. Germline V gene lookup returns CDR1 MNHEY and CDR2 SVGAGI. Trimming cost V 6 bases and J 4 bases; bases outside gene matches: 6. The TCR sequence derives from a woman between 40 and 50 years old in good health and CMV-seropositive. Sequencing was done on a sample of PBMCs. The J gene is TRBJ2-7, the V gene TRBV6-5; 13 nucleotides agree with TRBD2. The CDR3 DNA sequence: TGTGCCAGCAGACCCGGGACTAGCGGGGCGTACGAGCAGTACTTC. It yields the protein CASRPGTSGAYEQYF.